The source of this T cell receptor (beta chain) is a study of blood T cell repertoires in COVID-19 (TCRdb year 2020). With respect to the entire study: The collaborator samples originated in the United States, Italy and Spain and spanned the acute and convalescent phases of COVID-19. The material from the prospective study consisted of cDNA or gDNA derived from T cells, B-cell-depleted T cells, or PBMCs. Deeply sampled blood TCRbeta repertoires from subjects exposed to, actively infected with, or recovered from COVID-19 were included in the dataset. A freely available public database, intended as a resource for researchers studying the immune response to SARS-CoV-2, is where the repertoires were released. The samples were drawn from the first 160 participants of the ongoing ImmuneRACE study and from some 1,300 subjects provided by 6 global collaborators. Nearly every sample came with metadata listing a de-identified subject ID, COVID-19 status, age in years and sex. Where available, HLA class I and class II types were taken from metadata supplied by the sample provider and were not determined by assay-based typing.

Whole blood was collected in K2EDTA tubes by collaborating institutions according to the institutions' own protocols. Collaborator samples were shipped for TCRbeta analysis as frozen whole blood, isolated PBMCs, or DNA extracted from either sample type. As to this clone: The clone's antigen remains unknown. The sample holds no much larger clone one base away, and base qualities are not on file.

Beyond this particular receptor, the publication reports: The amount of clinical and demographic metadata varied by source and participant and was provided uncurated.

TCRbeta CDR3 regions were amplified from genomic DNA using the immunoSEQ Assay, a bias-controlled multiplex PCR. The authors' pipeline ran thus. Nucleated cell counts per sample were estimated from amplification of reference gene primers within the assay. Sequence reads were collapsed and filtered to measure the absolute abundance of every unique TCRbeta CDR3 rearrangement. For each sample, productive Simpson clonality was calculated as the square root of Simpson's diversity index across productive rearrangements. The table was pulled from immuneACCESS by TCRdb, which kept in-frame rearrangements only. Such tables lose some clones; where checked, under half of the loss comes from unresolved V genes, and the rest has no known cause. The D gene and trimming were derived from the DNA, and the V and J assignments and clone size from that table. This sample lists some 83,000 clones; 70% to 90% were detected once. The ten largest clonotypes hold roughly 5% of the sample.

Source material: peripheral blood. The TCR was taken from a woman older than 75 with active or convalescent COVID-19.

The CDR3 protein is CAISKIPGLAATDTQYF. The DNA sequence is as follows: TGTGCCATCAGCAAAATCCCGGGACTAGCGGCCACAGATACGCAGTATTTT. In this chain, TRBV10-3 is recombined with TRBJ2-3, and TRBD2 aligns with 11 junction nucleotides. At the junction V is shortened by 6 bases and J by 2 bases; bases outside the gene matches: 10. From the germline V gene, CDR1 is ENHRY and CDR2 is SYGVKD. Reading from cysteine to phenylalanine, the CDR3 counts 17 amino acids. Solely the CDR3 DNA is kept, with 51 bases framed from the first base.